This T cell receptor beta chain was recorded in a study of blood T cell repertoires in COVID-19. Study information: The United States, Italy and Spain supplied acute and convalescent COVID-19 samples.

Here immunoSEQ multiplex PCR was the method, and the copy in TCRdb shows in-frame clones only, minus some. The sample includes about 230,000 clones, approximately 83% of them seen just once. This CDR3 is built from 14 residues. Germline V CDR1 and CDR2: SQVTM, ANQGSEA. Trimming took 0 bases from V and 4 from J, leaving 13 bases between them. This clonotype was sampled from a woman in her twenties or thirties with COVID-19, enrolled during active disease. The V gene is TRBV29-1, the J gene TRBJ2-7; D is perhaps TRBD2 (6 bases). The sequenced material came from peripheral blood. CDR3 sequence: CSVEESMGGYEQYF. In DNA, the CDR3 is TGCAGCGTTGAAGAGAGTATGGGAGGATACGAGCAGTACTTC.